A selection of T cell receptor beta chains follows, all from one sample in a study of beta chain features in type 1 diabetes. Sequenced by immunoSEQ multiplex PCR; TCRdb stores in-frame clones only, minus some. The sample has about 290,000 clones; 8% are singletons. The sequencing input was central memory CD4+ T cells from blood. The origin of the receptors is a woman aged 18-30 years in good health. CDR3s include the opening cysteine and the closing phenylalanine or tryptophan. The D gene is left open where the match is weak. Clone sizes are given selectively: once, few, many, or a class where the clone is expanded.

J,D,V,size,CDR3,DNA
TRBJ2-2,-,TRBV30,-,CAWGISVVGELFF,TGTGCCTGGGGCATCAGCGTTGTCGGGGAGCTGTTTTTT
TRBJ1-2,TRBD1,TRBV28,-,CASRRLGQGLGGYTF,TGTGCCAGCAGACGGTTGGGACAGGGTTTGGGAGGCTACACCTTC
TRBJ2-3,-,TRBV15,-,CATSREQVTANTQYF,TGTGCCACCAGCAGAGAACAGGTCACCGCAAATACGCAGTATTTT
TRBJ1-4,-,TRBV29-1,many,CSGRTVNEKLFF,TGCAGCGGACGGACCGTTAATGAAAAACTGTTTTTT
TRBJ1-5,TRBD1,TRBV7-3,few,CASSSTGLDQPQHF,TGTGCCAGCAGCTCGACAGGGCTGGATCAGCCCCAGCATTTT
TRBJ1-1,-,TRBV4-3,few,CASSLQTRNTEAFF,TGCGCCAGCAGCCTCCAGACCCGGAACACTGAAGCTTTCTTT
TRBJ1-3,-,TRBV7-3,few,CASSTRDNSGNTIYF,TGTGCCAGCAGCACCCGGGACAACTCTGGAAACACCATATATTTT
TRBJ1-2,-,TRBV27,-,CASGYGRAYGYTF,TGTGCCAGCGGGTACGGCAGGGCCTATGGCTACACCTTC
TRBJ2-3,-,TRBV11-3,few,CASSLGIADTQYF,TGTGCCAGCAGCTTAGGGATAGCAGATACGCAGTATTTT
TRBJ2-5,-,TRBV6-5,-,CASSYSGEARETQYF,TGTGCCAGCAGTTACTCGGGGGAGGCGAGGGAGACCCAGTACTTC
TRBJ1-6,-,TRBV28,few,CASSWNRDSPLHF,TGTGCCAGCAGTTGGAACAGGGACTCACCCCTCCACTTT
TRBJ2-3,TRBD2,TRBV5-1,few,CASSPGLAASTDTQYF,TGCGCCAGCAGCCCAGGACTAGCGGCGAGCACAGATACGCAGTATTTT
TRBJ2-5,-,TRBV18,-,CASSPRRDSETQYF,TGTGCCAGCTCACCGCGCCGGGACTCGGAGACCCAGTACTTC
TRBJ2-3,TRBD1,TRBV7-9,-,CASSRRTGGATDTQYF,TGTGCCAGCAGCCGTCGGACAGGGGGAGCCACAGATACGCAGTATTTT
TRBJ2-2,-,TRBV2,-,CASRVEGVLVELFF,TGTGCCAGCAGGGTCGAAGGGGTCTTGGTGGAGCTGTTTTTT
TRBJ2-3,-,TRBV2,few,CASSLHTDTQYF,TGTGCCAGCAGCCTACACACAGATACGCAGTATTTT
TRBJ1-1,-,TRBV5-1,-,CASSLEVQPSEAFF,TGCGCCAGCAGCTTGGAGGTCCAGCCCAGTGAGGCTTTCTTT
TRBJ2-7,TRBD1,TRBV5-4,once,CASSFPGTGVDEQYF,TGTGCCAGCAGCTTTCCCGGGACAGGGGTCGACGAGCAGTACTTC